Listed below are T cell receptor beta chains from one sample, sequenced in a study of human T cells and chemical hapten exposure. TCRdb passed the RACE reads through MiXCR, listing each CDR3 protein once. In the table there are around 350,000 distinct CDR3 sequences, 5.5% of which are singletons. Here the sequenced sample was whole blood, taken in connection with sensitization to the hapten diphenylcyclopropenone (DPC). The source is a woman aged 18-35 years with alopecia areata. Some clones in this sample may be carry-over from other donors' samples. Both conserved end residues are part of each CDR3. Size is omitted from some rows. Given values are once, few, many or a class for expanded clones.

size	V	J	CDR3
few	TRBV12-3/TRBV12-4	TRBJ1-4	CASSFRQDEKLFF
NA	TRBV7-2	TRBJ2-4	CASSLVLSGDKNIQYF
many	TRBV7-9	TRBJ2-7	CASSLGTGHEQYF
few	TRBV9	TRBJ2-3	CASSVGWGGRTDTQYF
many	TRBV18	TRBJ1-1	CASSPRGVNTEAFF
many	TRBV7-8	TRBJ2-3	CASSLGEGRRSTDTQYF
many	TRBV4-3	TRBJ2-3	CASSPQRSGDPHTDTQYF
NA	TRBV5-1	TRBJ2-5	CASSLVFSDQETQYF
NA	TRBV11-2	TRBJ1-2	CAAQDTAYGYTF
few	TRBV6-1	TRBJ1-1	CASSEVKGRGTEAFF
NA	TRBV20-1	TRBJ2-6	CSARGQGLSGANVLTF
NA	TRBV27	TRBJ1-5	CASRSNRGQQNQPQHF
few	TRBV7-2	TRBJ2-3	CASSLAGPNTDTQYF
NA	TRBV25-1	TRBJ1-1	CASSDGLRVGGTGSEAFF
many	TRBV20-1	TRBJ1-2	CSAVDRGDYGYTF
many	TRBV5-1	TRBJ2-3	CASRVRSASTDTQYF
few	TRBV4-1	TRBJ2-3	CASSQDGGSTDTQYF
once	TRBV27	TRBJ2-3	CASSFFPSKAGIPTDTQYF